This T cell receptor beta chain was recorded in a study of T-cell memory formation after mild COVID-19. Turning to this clonotype: The antigen remains undetermined.

Study findings and constraints: Clones that contracted from day 15 to 85 had balanced CD4/CD8; later expanders were CD4+ biased. Specificity for SARS-CoV-2 was not confirmed among the second-wave clones peaking on day 37.

This CDR3 spans 15 amino acids. Germline CDR1 SNHLY, CDR2 FYNNEI. With 1 base removed from V and 3 bases from J, the gap between germline ends came to 7 bases. A 5'RACE reaction primed in the constant segment made cDNA libraries of TCR alpha and TCR beta, and these carried sample barcodes and UMIs. Each CDR3 protein gets one entry after TCRdb re-called the 5' RACE reads with MiXCR. The sample lists about 58,000 distinct CDR3 sequences; about 30% were seen once. This clonotype was obtained from a man between 18 and 35 years old who had mild COVID-19 (a few samples of this study predate the infection). Cell type and time point are not known. V and J are TRBV2 and TRBJ1-6, with TRBD1 as a possible D gene (5 bases). The sequenced sample was PBMCs or a T cell subset sorted from them (not recorded which). Here the CDR3 DNA reads TGTGCCAGCAGTGAAGACGGGGGCTATAATTCACCCCTCCACTTT. Its translation: CASSEDGGYNSPLHF.